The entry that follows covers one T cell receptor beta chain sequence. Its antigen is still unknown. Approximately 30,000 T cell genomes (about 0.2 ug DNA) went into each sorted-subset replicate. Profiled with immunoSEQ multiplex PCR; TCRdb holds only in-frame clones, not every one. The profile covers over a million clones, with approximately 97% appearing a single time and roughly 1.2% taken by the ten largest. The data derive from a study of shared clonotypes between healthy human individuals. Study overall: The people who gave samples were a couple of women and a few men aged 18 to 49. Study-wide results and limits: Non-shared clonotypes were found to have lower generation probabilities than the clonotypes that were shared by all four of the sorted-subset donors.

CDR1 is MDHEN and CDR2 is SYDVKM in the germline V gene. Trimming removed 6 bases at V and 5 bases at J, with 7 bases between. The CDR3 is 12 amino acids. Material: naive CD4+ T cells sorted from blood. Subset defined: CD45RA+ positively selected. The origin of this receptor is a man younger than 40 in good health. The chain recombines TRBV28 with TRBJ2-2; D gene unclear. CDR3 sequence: CASSQKTGELFF. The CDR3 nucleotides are TGTGCCAGCAGCCAGAAGACCGGGGAGCTGTTTTTT. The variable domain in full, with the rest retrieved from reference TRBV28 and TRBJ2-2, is DVKVTQSSRYLVKRTGEKVFLECVQDMDHENMFWYRQDPGLGLRLIYFSYDVKMKEKGDIPEGYSVSREKKERFSLILESASTNQTSMYLCASSQKTGELFFGEGSRLTVL.